One and the same sample provided the 15 T cell receptor beta chains below, sequenced in a study of CD4+ T cells in melanoma. Clones were sequenced by immunoSEQ multiplex PCR, and TCRdb holds only the in-frame ones, with some missing. The repertoire holds 110,000 to 150,000 clones, with around nine tenths as singletons. These receptors originate from a human donor with melanoma.

The chain has TRBV5-3 and TRBJ1-4, with D hard to call. Being an ORF, TRBV5-3 has a function that is uncertain. The CDR3 consists of 14 residues. Trimming took off 0 bases at V and 3 bases at J, with 6 bases between the two ends. The CDR3 loop reads CARSLGGSNEKLFF. CDR3 DNA: TGTGCCAGAAGCTTGGGAGGGTCTAATGAAAAACTGTTTTTT.

This sequence joins TRBV5-1 and TRBJ1-4; possibly TRBD1 for D (5 bases). Trimming cost V 1 base and J 6 bases, with 7 bases left between them. The CDR3 spans 13 residues. Germline CDR1 and CDR2: SGHRS and YFSETQ. CDR3 nucleotides: TGCGCCAGCAGCTTGCAGGGCGATGAAAAACTGTTTTTT. It is translated as CASSLQGDEKLFF.

The rearrangement links TRBV2 to TRBJ1-4; D may be TRBD1 (5 bases). Germline CDR1 reads SNHLY; CDR2 reads FYNNEI. The CDR3 runs 16 residues. Deletions cut 0 bases from V and 7 bases from J, with 15 bases between. CDR3 bases: TGTGCCAGCAGTGAAGCTTTGGGGGACGGTGGTGAAAAACTGTTTTTT. It encodes CASSEALGDGGEKLFF. Full variable domain (rest looked up from reference TRBV2 and TRBJ1-4): EPEVTQTPSHQVTQMGQEVILRCVPISNHLYFYWYRQILGQKVEFLVSFYNNEISEKSEIFDDQFSVERPDGSNFTLKIRSTKLEDSAMYFCASSEALGDGGEKLFFGSGTQLSVL.

The genes are TRBV5-4 and TRBJ1-1; 8 bases match TRBD1. The ends lost 4 bases at V and 4 bases at J; junction bases unmatched: 15. Germline V gene lookup returns CDR1 SGHNT and CDR2 YYREEE (reference sequence). The length of the CDR3 is 17 residues. The CDR3 loop is CASSEGQGMGASTEAFF. Here the CDR3 DNA reads TGTGCCAGCAGCGAAGGACAGGGCATGGGGGCCTCCACTGAAGCTTTCTTT.

This clone is a singleton in its sample. The chain combines TRBV18 with TRBJ1-2; D remains unclear. This CDR3 spans 16 amino acids. The germline V gene encodes CDR1 KGHSH and CDR2 LQKENI. The germline V and J ends were trimmed by 3 bases and 0 bases, with 14 bases remaining between them. CDR3 residues: CASSPPFGAANYGYTF. The CDR3, as DNA: TGTGCCAGCTCACCTCCCTTCGGAGCCGCTAACTATGGCTACACCTTC.

This clone occurred once. The genes are TRBV6-6 and TRBJ2-7, with TRBD2 identical over 7 bases. CDR1 MNHNY and CDR2 SVGAGI come from the germline V gene (reference sequence). The CDR3 sequence is 14 residues long. The V segment lost 8 bases and the J segment 7 bases; nucleotides outside the gene matches: 14. The CDR3 loop is CASSATTRGEEQYF. In DNA form, the CDR3 reads TGTGCCAGCTCCGCGACCACTCGGGGGGAGGAGCAGTACTTC.

The rearrangement links TRBV2 to TRBJ2-7; perhaps TRBD1 as D (5 bases). The CDR3 length is 13 residues. V lost 7 bases to trimming and J lost 1 base, with 11 bases between them. CDR1 and CDR2 (germline): SNHLY, FYNNEI. CDR3 amino acids: CASTQGGSYEQYF. The CDR3 DNA reads as TGTGCCAGCACCCAGGGTGGGTCCTACGAGCAGTACTTC.

This clone was counted between two and nine times. J is TRBJ1-2 and V is TRBV5-6; D might be TRBD1 (6 bases). V was clipped by 4 bases and J by 7 bases, with 17 bases between them. Germline V gene data show CDR1 as SGHDT and CDR2 as YYEEEE. The CDR3 totals 14 residues. This CDR3 is CASSPLQGVGGYTF. As DNA, the CDR3 is TGTGCCAGCAGCCCCCTACAGGGAGTAGGTGGCTACACCTTC. Full variable domain (missing parts from reference TRBV5-6 and TRBJ1-2): DAGVTQSPTHLIKTRGQQVTLRCSPKSGHDTVSWYQQALGQGPQFIFQYYEEEERQRGNFPDRFSGHQFPNYSSELNVNALLLGDSALYLCASSPLQGVGGYTFGSGTRLTVV.

The chain links TRBV6-5 to TRBJ1-2; D ambiguous. The V gene lost 5 bases and the J gene lost 1 base, with 8 bases spanning the gap. The CDR3 spans 13 residues. The V gene's germline CDR1 is MNHEY and CDR2 SVGAGI. The CDR3 nucleotides read TGTGCCAGCAGTACCACAGTTAACTATGGCTACACCTTC. Its translation: CASSTTVNYGYTF.

The DNA of the CDR3 is TGTGCCAGCAGCGTTGACTCCCCCTCCTACAATGAGCAGTTCTTC. Translation gives CASSVDSPSYNEQFF. The chain couples TRBV9 to TRBJ2-1; no definite D call. CDR3 length: 15 residues. Trimming shortened V by 2 bases and J by 0 bases, and 9 bases separated the two germline ends. Per the germline V gene, CDR1 is SGDLS and CDR2 is YYNGEE.

The J gene is TRBJ2-7, the V gene TRBV4-1; D may match TRBD1 or TRBD2 (7 bases each). This CDR3 has 19 amino acids. CDR1 MGHRA and CDR2 YSYEKL come from the germline V gene. V lost 4 bases and J 0 bases, leaving 25 bases between the germline ends. This chain's CDR3 is CASSPWGGRGREISYEQYF. In DNA form, the CDR3 reads TGCGCCAGCAGCCCCTGGGGGGGAAGGGGGCGTGAAATCTCCTACGAGCAGTACTTC.

The CDR3 region is CASSQSTGAGANVLTF. The CDR3 region has the DNA TGTGCCAGCAGCCAAAGTACAGGGGCTGGGGCCAACGTCCTGACTTTC. The chain couples TRBV7-6 to TRBJ2-6, with 7 bases fitting TRBD1. V dropped 5 bases and J dropped 2; count of bases not matched to a gene: 6. CDR1 SGHVS and CDR2 FNYEAQ come from the germline V gene. The CDR3 is made up of 16 amino acids. Full variable domain (missing parts from reference TRBV7-6 and TRBJ2-6): GAGVSQSPRYKVTKRGQDVALRCDPISGHVSLYWYRQALGQGPEFLTYFNYEAQQDKSGLPNDRFSAERPEGSISTLTIQRTEQRDSAMYRCASSQSTGAGANVLTFGAGSRLTVL.

The chain couples TRBV4-1 to TRBJ1-2; no clear D gene. This CDR3 contains 19 residues. Trimming took 0 bases from V and 2 from J, leaving 22 bases between them. Germline V lookup: CDR1 MGHRA, CDR2 YSYEKL. Here the CDR3 reads CASSQETGSWGGLNYGYTF. CDR3 sequence (DNA): TGCGCCAGCAGCCAAGAGACCGGGAGTTGGGGAGGGCTAAACTATGGCTACACCTTC.

The rearrangement joins TRBV9 to TRBJ1-5; D remains ambiguous. CDR1 SGDLS and CDR2 YYNGEE come from the germline V gene. The CDR3 loop spans 15 amino acids. The V end was cut by 4 bases, the J end by 5 bases, with 16 bases between. CDR3 protein: CASSPGPSPYQPQHF. The DNA for the CDR3 is TGTGCCAGCAGCCCCGGCCCGAGCCCATATCAGCCCCAGCATTTT.

The chain has TRBV7-9 and TRBJ1-4, with 9 positions matching TRBD1. The CDR3 covers 15 residues. CDR1 and CDR2 from the germline V gene are SEHNR and FQNEAQ (reference sequence). The V gene end was trimmed by 5 bases and the J gene end by 7 bases; junction bases not matched to a gene: 8. This chain's CDR3 is CASSLQGALSEKLFF. DNA for the CDR3: TGTGCCAGCAGCCTACAGGGGGCCCTCAGTGAAAAACTGTTTTTT.